A selection of T cell receptor beta chains follows, all from one sample in a study of blood T cell repertoires in COVID-19. Only in-frame clones appear in the TCRdb table, and some are missing; sequencing was by immunoSEQ multiplex PCR. The table records tens of thousands of clones, roughly four fifths of them present only once. Sample: peripheral blood. The receptors originated from a human donor with acute or convalescent COVID-19. The donor label of this sample is uncertain. Each CDR3 is given with its conserved first and last residue. D genes are given only for firm matches. Rows give clone size only sometimes, using once, few, many, or a class for an expanded clone.

clone_size	v_call	cdr3_length	j_call	d_call	cdr3_aa	cdr3_nt
.	TRBV11-2	14	TRBJ1-4	.	CASSLGRGREKLFF	TGTGCCAGCAGCTTAGGGAGGGGCCGGGAAAAACTGTTTTTT
many	TRBV6-5	15	TRBJ2-3	TRBD2	CASKVGGVGLDTQYF	TGTGCCAGCAAAGTCGGGGGGGTCGGTTTGGATACGCAGTATTTT
.	TRBV6-5	15	TRBJ2-7	.	CASSYSRATVYEQYF	TGTGCCAGCAGTTACTCGCGGGCGACCGTCTACGAGCAGTACTTC
.	TRBV7-6	16	TRBJ1-4	TRBD1	CASSTRAGTGGEKLFF	TGTGCCAGCAGCACCCGGGCGGGGACAGGGGGTGAAAAACTGTTTTTT
.	TRBV7-8	13	TRBJ2-2	.	CASSLSRAGELFF	TGTGCCAGCAGCTTAAGTCGGGCCGGGGAGCTGTTTTTT
.	TRBV19	13	TRBJ1-2	TRBD1	CASTTGGFDGYTF	TGTGCCAGTACGACAGGGGGCTTTGATGGCTACACCTTC
.	TRBV5-6	18	TRBJ1-4	.	CASSPGGQGSPANEKLFF	TGTGCCAGCAGCCCCGGCGGCCAGGGGTCGCCGGCTAATGAAAAACTGTTTTTT
.	TRBV18	17	TRBJ2-3	TRBD2	CASSPLSPREATDTQYF	TGTGCCAGCTCACCACTTTCCCCGCGGGAGGCCACAGATACGCAGTATTTT
few	TRBV19	11	TRBJ1-1	.	CASSRGTEAFF	TGTGCCAGTAGCAGGGGCACTGAAGCTTTCTTT
.	TRBV5-1	14	TRBJ2-5	.	CASSLFATQETQYF	TGCGCCAGCAGCTTATTCGCAACACAAGAGACCCAGTACTTC